This T cell receptor beta chain emerged from a study of molecular identifiers for immune sequencing clone quantification. This CDR3 spans 13 amino acids. V lost 4 bases, J lost 3 bases, and 11 bases lay in between. Germline V gene data show CDR1 as SGHRS and CDR2 as YFSETQ. The sorting of naive CD8 T cells used the CD8+CD4-CCR7+CD45RA+ phenotype. This clonotype has only a few counts. MiXCR, run by TCRdb on the PCR reads, gives a single entry per CDR3 protein. The profile shows around 300,000 distinct CDR3 sequences, 24% of them singletons. The sequence was collected from a human donor in good health. Some libraries in this study had Jurkat cell RNA spiked in. The sample consisted of naive CD8+ T cells from blood, with Jurkat cell RNA spiked in. Described subset: FACS-sorted CD8+CD4-CCR7+CD45RA+ naive T cells. The chain employs TRBV5-1 and TRBJ2-7; D possibly matches TRBD1 or TRBD2 (5 bases each). The CDR3 sequence is CASSLGTLYEQYF. DNA of the CDR3: TGCGCCAGCAGCCTAGGGACGCTCTACGAGCAGTACTTC. The variable domain in full, completed from reference TRBV5-1 and TRBJ2-7, reads KAGVTQTPRYLIKTRGQQVTLSCSPISGHRSVSWYQQTPGQGLQFLFEYFSETQRNKGNFPGRFSGRQFSNSRSEMNVSTLELGDSALYLCASSLGTLYEQYFGPGTRLTVT.